The clone carrying this T cell receptor (beta chain) was seen more than once but under ten times. What it binds is not known. The ends were cut back, 3 bases at V and 9 bases at J, with 24 bases in the middle. CDR3 size: 17 residues. Germline V lookup: CDR1 PRHDT, CDR2 FYEKMQ (reference sequence). This record belongs to a study of CD8+ T cells in alopecia areata. After isolation, RNA underwent reverse transcription to generate cDNA as the sequencing template. Sequencing used immunoSEQ multiplex PCR; TCRdb keeps in-frame clones, though not all of them. Of approximately 300,000 clones detected, 58% appear once; the ten largest clones hold about 1.8%. Study-wide points: Normal skin's resident alphabeta T cells are also sequenced in scalp samples.

As to treatment: oral pan-JAK inhibitor, 5-10 mg twice daily. The origin of this receptor is a human donor with alopecia areata. This chain joins TRBV13 and TRBJ2-1; D may be TRBD1 (7 bases). Sequencing used CD4+ T cells sorted from blood, obtained at week 24, from a patient treated with tofacitinib. The CDR3 DNA is TGTGCCAGCAGCTTGAAGTTTTACAGGGGAGGTATAGGTGAGCAGTTCTTC. Its protein is CASSLKFYRGGIGEQFF.